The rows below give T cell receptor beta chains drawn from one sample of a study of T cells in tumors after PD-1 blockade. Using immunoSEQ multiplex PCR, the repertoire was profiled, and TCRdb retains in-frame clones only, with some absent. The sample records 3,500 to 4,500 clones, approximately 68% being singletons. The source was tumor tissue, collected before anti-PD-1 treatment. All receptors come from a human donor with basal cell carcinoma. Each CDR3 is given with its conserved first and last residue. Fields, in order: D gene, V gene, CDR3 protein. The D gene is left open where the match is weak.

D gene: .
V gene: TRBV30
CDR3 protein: CAWSRMPGVMIGEQFF

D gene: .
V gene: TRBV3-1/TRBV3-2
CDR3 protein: CASSEGRLEAFF

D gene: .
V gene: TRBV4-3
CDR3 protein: CASSHKTPQEAGYTGELFF

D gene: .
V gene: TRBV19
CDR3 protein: CASSNRGGLGNTIYF

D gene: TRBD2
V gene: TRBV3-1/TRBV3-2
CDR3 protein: CASSQQSTSGPKNIQYF

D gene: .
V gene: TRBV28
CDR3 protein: CASSPPYNEQFF

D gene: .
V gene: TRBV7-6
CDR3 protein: CASSLDPSGGYTF

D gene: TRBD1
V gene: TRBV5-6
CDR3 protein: CASSRQGANYGYTF

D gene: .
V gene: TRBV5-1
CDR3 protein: CASSPAGMRSNSPLHF

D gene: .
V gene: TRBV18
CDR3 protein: CASSPNPGPGDEQYF